This T cell receptor beta chain was documented in a study of CD8+ T cells in alopecia areata. Study details: Tofacitinib was taken orally by treated patients, and the dose was 5 to 10 mg twice daily. Tofacitinib ran for 6 to 18 months before 6 months off drug. Notes on the study in general: Clarity of TCR sharing across patients fell short of that in mice, possibly HLA-related. Scalp lesions, especially in alopecia totalis/universalis, had higher clonality than normal scalp.

Extracted from the samples, RNA was reverse transcribed into cDNA to serve as the sequencing template. Clones were read by immunoSEQ multiplex PCR, and TCRdb kept only the in-frame ones, dropping some. The sample gives some 180,000 clones, roughly 63% of which show up once; 1.5% to 2% is in the top ten. Germline V gives CDR1 SGHTA, CDR2 FQGNSA. V dropped 5 bases and J dropped 0 bases, with 12 bases sitting between them. This CDR3 contains 15 residues. There are a few counts of this clone. Antigen unknown. The TCR originated in a human donor with alopecia areata. The sequenced sample was CD4+ T cells sorted from blood, obtained at week 0. V is TRBV7-2 and J is TRBJ2-3; maybe TRBD2 (6 bases). CDR3 sequence reads: CASSIYGTSTDTQYF. The DNA of the CDR3 is TGTGCCAGCAGCATCTACGGGACTAGCACAGATACGCAGTATTTT. The whole variable domain, filled in from reference TRBV7-2 and TRBJ2-3, reads GAGVSQSPSNKVTEKGKDVELRCDPISGHTALYWYRQSLGQGLEFLIYFQGNSAPDKSGLPSDRFSAERTGGSVSTLTIQRTQQEDSAVYLCASSIYGTSTDTQYFGPGTRLTVL.